This TCR beta chain was recovered during a study of cytomegalovirus exposure and HLA in healthy donors. This clone was counted between two and nine times. No antigen is known for it. PCR employed 60 Vbeta and 13 Jbeta primers. The method was immunoSEQ multiplex PCR; TCRdb's version includes in-frame clones alone and lacks a portion of them. The top ten clones hold around 13% of a sample with fewer than 55,000 clones, about 64% of them seen once. Study-level points and caveats: An observed cluster of highly shared sequence variants was recorded as a likely sequencing artifact. CMV serostatus was the only immune exposure information that was available. In a later analysis, at a false discovery rate of 0.05, some 15,000 TCR beta sequences were associated with HLA alleles.

The CDR3 contains 12 residues. Germline CDR1 reads SGHNT; CDR2 reads YENEEA. Trimming removed 1 base at V and 7 bases at J, with 8 bases between. This TCR derives from a man aged 55 to 70 in good health and CMV-seropositive. The source material was PBMCs. The chain couples TRBV11-3 to TRBJ2-7; D is unclear. The CDR3 region is CASSLGSREQYF. As DNA, the CDR3 is TGTGCCAGCAGCTTAGGGTCCAGGGAGCAGTACTTC.